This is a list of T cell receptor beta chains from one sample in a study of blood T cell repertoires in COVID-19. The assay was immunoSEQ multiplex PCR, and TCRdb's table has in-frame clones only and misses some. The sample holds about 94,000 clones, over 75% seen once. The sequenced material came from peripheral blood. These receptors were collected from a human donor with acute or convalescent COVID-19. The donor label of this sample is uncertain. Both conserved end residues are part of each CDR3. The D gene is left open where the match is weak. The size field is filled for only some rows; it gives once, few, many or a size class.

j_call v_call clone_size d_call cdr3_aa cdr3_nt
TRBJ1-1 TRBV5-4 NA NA CASSLPRGGLATEAFF TGTGCCAGCAGCCTTCCGCGCGGCGGTTTAGCGACTGAAGCTTTCTTT
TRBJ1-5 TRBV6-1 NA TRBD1 CASSEALTGDNQPQHF TGTGCCAGCAGTGAAGCGCTGACAGGGGACAATCAGCCCCAGCATTTT
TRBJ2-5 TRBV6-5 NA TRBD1 CASRTGGPQETQYF TGTGCCAGCAGAACAGGGGGCCCCCAAGAGACCCAGTACTTC
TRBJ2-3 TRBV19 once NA CASSIFYRETDTQYF TGTGCCAGTTCTATTTTTTACAGGGAGACAGATACGCAGTATTTT
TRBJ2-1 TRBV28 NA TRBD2 CASSFTSGGALANEQFF TGTGCCAGCAGTTTTACTAGCGGGGGGGCCTTGGCCAATGAGCAGTTCTTC
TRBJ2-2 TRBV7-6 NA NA CASSLGLGGLNTGELFF TGTGCCAGCAGCTTAGGGTTAGGTGGACTGAACACCGGGGAGCTGTTTTTT
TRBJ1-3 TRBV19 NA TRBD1 CASSNRPGTGSGNTIYF TGTGCCAGTAGTAATCGACCCGGGACAGGGTCTGGAAACACCATATATTTT
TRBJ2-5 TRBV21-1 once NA CASSKATRGKETQYF TGTGCCAGCAGCAAAGCGACCAGGGGGAAGGAGACCCAGTACTTC
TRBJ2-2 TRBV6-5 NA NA CATRGSANTGELFF TGTGCCACAAGGGGTTCGGCCAACACCGGGGAGCTGTTTTTT
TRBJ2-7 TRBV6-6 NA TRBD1 CASSYPGTGYDEQYF TGTGCCAGCAGTTATCCCGGGACAGGGTATGACGAGCAGTACTTC